These T cell receptor beta chains were read from a single sample in a study of T cells in localized non-small cell lung cancer. Sequenced by immunoSEQ multiplex PCR; TCRdb stores in-frame clones only, minus some. The sample lists more than 15,000 clones, over 75% occurring once. This sample comprised peripheral blood, obtained before any cancer treatment. The receptors derive from a female donor over 55 with stage III squamous cell lung carcinoma. The CDR3 runs from the conserved cysteine through the conserved F or W.

v_gene: TRBV11-3; j_gene: TRBJ2-1; CDR3aa: CASSAGRGSYNEQFF
v_gene: TRBV2; j_gene: TRBJ2-7; CDR3aa: CASQGTDSHEQYF
v_gene: TRBV5-4; j_gene: TRBJ2-5; CDR3aa: CASSRDRGETQYF
v_gene: TRBV6-1; j_gene: TRBJ2-1; CDR3aa: CASLLAGGFDEQFF
v_gene: TRBV28; j_gene: TRBJ1-5; CDR3aa: CASSLPGTGTQPQHF
v_gene: TRBV29-1; j_gene: TRBJ2-5; CDR3aa: CSVRTDQETQYF
v_gene: TRBV27; j_gene: TRBJ1-1; CDR3aa: CASSLNRGEAFF
v_gene: TRBV7-9; j_gene: TRBJ1-1; CDR3aa: CASSERTGGLRTEAFF
v_gene: TRBV7-6; j_gene: TRBJ1-1; CDR3aa: CASSPNTGGGTEAFF
v_gene: TRBV4-1; j_gene: TRBJ2-5; CDR3aa: CASSQVLGQGQETQYF
v_gene: TRBV6-5; j_gene: TRBJ2-1; CDR3aa: CASSYSWEDNEQFF
v_gene: TRBV6-1; j_gene: TRBJ1-2; CDR3aa: CASSVGGTGEVGYTF
v_gene: TRBV7-7; j_gene: TRBJ1-1; CDR3aa: CASSLPNATGPLEAFF
v_gene: TRBV11-2; j_gene: TRBJ2-3; CDR3aa: CASSFDRGDTQYF
v_gene: TRBV5-1; j_gene: TRBJ2-7; CDR3aa: CASSLGQGSDEQYF
v_gene: TRBV5-1; j_gene: TRBJ2-1; CDR3aa: CASSLGGASSYNEQFF
v_gene: TRBV6-5; j_gene: TRBJ2-1; CDR3aa: CASSSGLVTAKGEQFF